Reported below is one T cell receptor beta chain. Antigen unknown. Germline lookup yields CDR1 SGHTA and CDR2 FQGNSA. CDR3 size: 14 residues. V was shortened by 3 bases and J by 1 base, with 9 bases between the two germline ends. The entry originates in a study of radiotherapy plus CTLA-4 blockade in lung cancer. The wider study: Patients showed objective responses in about 20% of cases and disease control in roughly 31%.

The data were produced by immunoSEQ multiplex PCR, yet TCRdb's version contains in-frame clones alone and is incomplete. The repertoire consists of tens of thousands of clones, with around 80% occurring once and the leading ten covering 8% to 10%. Study results and limitations: According to reports, early shifts in blood T cell clones, alongside interferon-beta, forecast response most accurately. Blood saw expansion of tumor-derived TCR clones after radiotherapy plus ipilimumab.

With ipilimumab providing CTLA-4 blockade, focal radiation was administered to patients who had chemo-refractory metastatic non-small-cell lung cancer. The rearrangement uses TRBV7-2 and TRBJ2-5; D is undetermined. The sequencing used peripheral blood, collected from a patient treated with radiotherapy plus ipilimumab. This clonotype originated in a human donor with non-small cell lung cancer who had a complete response to radiotherapy plus ipilimumab. The CDR3 DNA reads as TGTGCCAGCAGCTTTCCCTGGGGCCAAGAGACCCAGTACTTC. This codes for CASSFPWGQETQYF.